Sequencing of this T cell receptor (beta chain) was carried out in a study of T cells in Graves' hyperthyroidism and ophthalmopathy. Study summary: Specimen type is peripheral blood, collected at initial diagnosis prior to any treatment. General observations from the study: The model forecast ophthalmopathy, anticipating it by a median around 6.5 months before onset. Most thyroid clonotypes that were expanded above 0.001 also turned up in blood.

Amplification yielded TCR beta CDR3 regions, with RNA transcripts as the source. First-round RT-PCR with HTBI primers amplified the TCR CDR3 region. TCRdb recomputed calls from the multiplex PCR reads with MiXCR, one row per CDR3 protein. This table holds approximately 410,000 distinct CDR3 sequences, roughly 15% found once. Fresh peripheral blood, about 9.9 ml, yielded the PBMCs. A remark on this clonotype: No antigen is known for it.

The CDR3 totals 14 residues. The germline V gene has CDR1 LNHDA and CDR2 SQIVND (reference sequence). After removal of 6 bases from V and 7 bases from J, the junction contained 9 bases not matched to a gene. The rearrangement links TRBV19 to TRBJ1-1, with 9 nucleotides matching TRBD1. The sequence came from a man aged 18-30 years with Graves' ophthalmopathy. The sequenced sample was blood. The CDR3 here is CASRKDRGPFEAFF. CDR3 coding DNA: TGTGCCAGTAGGAAGGACAGGGGACCCTTTGAAGCTTTCTTT.